These 21 T cell receptor beta chains originate from one sample sequenced in a study of T cells in localized non-small cell lung cancer. Clones were read by immunoSEQ multiplex PCR, and TCRdb kept only the in-frame ones, dropping some. The data show roughly 35,000 clones, about 91% seen once. This material consisted of peripheral blood mononuclear cells, taken before any cancer treatment. Receptor source: a female donor of 60 years or more with stage II lung adenocarcinoma.

The chain carries TRBV19 and TRBJ2-5, with TRBD1 as a possible D gene (6 bases). The germline CDR1 and CDR2 sequences are LNHDA and SQIVND (reference sequence). The CDR3 covers 14 residues. Trimming cost V 1 base and J 2 bases, with 8 bases left between them. CDR3 region: CASSIGGQQETQYF. The CDR3 DNA follows: TGTGCCAGTAGTATAGGCGGACAGCAAGAGACCCAGTACTTC.

The chain carries TRBV2 and TRBJ2-1; the D gene is possibly TRBD2 (7 bases). CDR1 is SNHLY, CDR2 FYNNEI, per germline. The CDR3 is made up of 14 amino acids. V lost 2 bases and J 6 bases, leaving 11 bases between the germline ends. CDR3 nucleotide sequence: TGTGCCAGCAGTGAATGGGGGGGGGCCAATGAGCAGTTCTTC. Translating gives CASSEWGGANEQFF.

The chain has TRBV27 and TRBJ1-5; D is possibly TRBD1 (6 bases). The germline CDR1 and CDR2 sequences are MNHEY and SMNVEV (reference sequence). The V end lost 6 bases, the J end lost 2 bases, and 11 bases lay between the germline ends. The CDR3 totals 14 residues. The CDR3 DNA follows: TGTGCCAGCAGCTTCAGGGGCGGCAATCAGCCCCAGCATTTT. This codes for CASSFRGGNQPQHF.

The chain uses TRBV7-9 and TRBJ1-1; D is perhaps TRBD1 (5 bases). The germline gives CDR1 SEHNR, CDR2 FQNEAQ (reference sequence). The CDR3 has 16 residues. V was trimmed by 2 bases and J by 3 bases, leaving 16 bases between them. The chain's CDR3 is CASSLTLQLGDTEAFF. The CDR3 DNA sequence: TGTGCCAGCAGCTTAACCCTCCAGCTGGGGGACACTGAAGCTTTCTTT.

V usage is TRBV2 and J usage is TRBJ2-3; D unclear. V dropped 4 bases and J dropped 6 bases, with 8 bases sitting between them. Per the germline V gene, CDR1 is SNHLY and CDR2 is FYNNEI. The CDR3 runs 12 residues. The CDR3 DNA is TGTGCCAGCAGTGGCACCGTGGATACGCAGTATTTT. Protein product: CASSGTVDTQYF.

The J gene is TRBJ2-7, the V gene TRBV6-1, with D perhaps being TRBD1 or TRBD2 (5 bases each). Per germline, CDR1 MNHNS and CDR2 SASEGT. V lost 0 bases, J lost 6 bases, and 18 bases lay in between. The CDR3 sequence is 16 residues long. The chain's CDR3 is CASSEADGALGAEQYF. In DNA form, the CDR3 reads TGTGCCAGCAGTGAAGCCGACGGGGCCTTAGGGGCCGAGCAGTACTTC.

V gene TRBV30 combines with J gene TRBJ2-5; 10 bases map to TRBD2. Germline lookup yields CDR1 GTSNPN and CDR2 SVGIG (reference sequence). This CDR3 has 15 amino acids. V dropped 2 bases and J dropped 1; count of bases not matched to a gene: 4. CDR3 residues: CAWSLLAGVQETQYF. The CDR3 bases are TGTGCCTGGAGTTTGCTAGCGGGAGTCCAAGAGACCCAGTACTTC.

The chain is built from TRBV11-2 and TRBJ2-7; 9 nucleotides match TRBD2. Germline V CDR1 and CDR2: SGHAT, FQNNGV. Unmatched junction bases numbered 7, after V lost 1 base and J lost 0 bases. The CDR3 is 17 residues long. CDR3 DNA sequence: TGTGCCAGCAGCTTAGGAGGAGCGGGAGGCCTCTCCTACGAGCAGTACTTC. It encodes CASSLGGAGGLSYEQYF.

This chain links TRBV19 with TRBJ2-3; D is undetermined. The CDR3 covers 14 residues. Germline values: CDR1 LNHDA, CDR2 SQIVND (reference sequence). With 3 bases removed from V and 6 bases from J, the gap between germline ends came to 13 bases. The CDR3 bases are TGTGCCAGTAGTATGGGTGTCATTCGGGATACGCAGTATTTT. The encoded protein is CASSMGVIRDTQYF.

The rearrangement joins TRBV5-4 to TRBJ2-7; 8 nucleotides match TRBD2. The germline CDR1 and CDR2 sequences are SGHNT and YYREEE (reference sequence). Unmatched junction bases numbered 14, after V lost 4 bases and J lost 5 bases. The CDR3 runs 16 residues. Here the CDR3 DNA reads TGTGCCAGCAGCCCGGGGGGGGCGGGAGCTCTACACGAGCAGTACTTC. Amino acids: CASSPGGAGALHEQYF.

The sample holds a few counts of this clone. The DNA of the CDR3 is TGTGCCTGGAGTGTTAGGGTATCGGATCAGCCCCAGCATTTT. It is translated as CAWSVRVSDQPQHF. The chain recombines TRBV30 with TRBJ1-5; D call uncertain. Germline CDR1 GTSNPN, CDR2 SVGIG (reference sequence). CDR3 size: 14 residues. V lost 0 bases, J lost 5 bases, and 11 bases lay in between. Full variable domain (missing parts from reference TRBV30 and TRBJ1-5): SQTIHQWPATLVQPVGSPLSLECTVEGTSNPNLYWYRQAAGRGLQLLFYSVGIGQISSEVPQNLSASRPQDRQFILSSKKLLLSDSGFYLCAWSVRVSDQPQHFGDGTRLSIL.

The V and J genes are TRBV7-2 and TRBJ2-7; unclear D gene. The CDR3 has 12 residues. V was clipped by 4 bases and J by 6 bases, with 10 bases between them. The germline V gene has CDR1 SGHTA and CDR2 FQGNSA. The CDR3 region has the DNA TGTGCCAGCAGCTCCCCCACCGGCGAGCAGTACTTC. This encodes CASSSPTGEQYF. Supplemented by reference TRBV7-2 and TRBJ2-7, the full variable domain reads GAGVSQSPSNKVTEKGKDVELRCDPISGHTALYWYRQSLGQGLEFLIYFQGNSAPDKSGLPSDRFSAERTGGSVSTLTIQRTQQEDSAVYLCASSSPTGEQYFGPGTRLTVT.

The J gene is TRBJ1-1, the V gene TRBV2, with D maybe TRBD1 (5 bases). V lost 6 bases, J lost 0 bases, and 17 bases lay in between. The germline V gene encodes CDR1 SNHLY and CDR2 FYNNEI. The CDR3 sequence is 16 residues long. This chain's CDR3 is CASRLGGGQMNTEAFF. The CDR3 coding sequence is TGTGCCAGCAGACTCGGGGGTGGGCAAATGAACACTGAAGCTTTCTTT.

The J gene is TRBJ1-5, the V gene TRBV28; D is possibly TRBD1 (5 bases). V lost 7 bases to trimming and J lost 9 bases, with 16 bases between them. Germline CDR1 and CDR2: MDHEN and SYDVKM. The CDR3 is 13 residues long. The CDR3 DNA reads TGTGCCAGCACCTTGGGGCTAGTGTGGCCCCAGCATTTT. It translates to CASTLGLVWPQHF.

The chain couples TRBV5-1 to TRBJ2-2, with 7 bases matching TRBD1. There are 17 residues in the CDR3. Germline CDR1 reads SGHRS; CDR2 reads YFSETQ. V lost 4 bases and J lost 2; bases outside the gene matches: 11. The CDR3 sequence: CASSQGQTLVNTGELFF. CDR3 bases: TGCGCCAGCAGCCAGGGACAGACCCTCGTAAACACCGGGGAGCTGTTTTTT.

CDR3 sequence: CASRGGQGFEKLFF. The CDR3 DNA is TGTGCCAGCAGAGGGGGACAGGGGTTTGAAAAACTGTTTTTT. V and J are TRBV28 and TRBJ1-4, with 10 bases lining up with TRBD1. The J segment lost 7 bases and the V segment lost 6 bases, leaving 5 bases of the junction unmatched. CDR3 length: 14 amino acids. Germline-derived CDR1 and CDR2 are MDHEN and SYDVKM.

The chain is built from TRBV19 and TRBJ2-3; TRBD1 aligns across 8 bases. Germline loops: CDR1 LNHDA, CDR2 SQIVND (reference sequence). This CDR3 spans 15 amino acids. V gave up 2 bases and J gave up 2 bases; unmatched junction bases: 3. In DNA form, the CDR3 reads TGTGCCAGTAGTATAAGGCAGGGGGCCACAGATACGCAGTATTTT. It codes for CASSIRQGATDTQYF.

This clone was counted a few times. V gene TRBV4-1 combines with J gene TRBJ1-2; no clear D gene. Deletions cut 3 bases from V and 7 bases from J, with 12 bases between. The CDR3 contains 13 residues. The germline V gene encodes CDR1 MGHRA and CDR2 YSYEKL. The CDR3 loop reads CASSHPRSSGYTF. Written as DNA, the CDR3 is TGCGCCAGCAGCCATCCGAGGTCGAGTGGCTACACCTTC.

This rearrangement joins TRBV19 to TRBJ1-2, with a possible D match to TRBD1 (6 bases). The V gene lost 3 bases and the J gene lost 1 base, with 6 bases spanning the gap. Germline V gives CDR1 LNHDA, CDR2 SQIVND (reference sequence). The CDR3 loop spans 13 amino acids. The CDR3 spells CASSMDSNYGYTF. In DNA, the CDR3 is TGTGCCAGTAGTATGGACAGTAACTATGGCTACACCTTC.

This clone was recorded a few times. The chain joins TRBV18 to TRBJ2-1; D might be TRBD2 (6 bases). Trimming took 5 bases from V and 0 from J, leaving 14 bases between them. Germline lookup yields CDR1 KGHSH and CDR2 LQKENI. The CDR3 totals 16 residues. The CDR3 reads CASSEPGESSYNEQFF. In DNA form, the CDR3 reads TGTGCCAGCTCAGAACCGGGAGAATCCTCCTACAATGAGCAGTTCTTC.

This clone was counted only a few times. The V and J genes are TRBV19 and TRBJ1-5; possible D gene TRBD1, 6 bases. V was clipped by 6 bases and J by 0 bases, with 12 bases between them. The length of the CDR3 is 15 residues. Germline lookup yields CDR1 LNHDA and CDR2 SQIVND (reference sequence). DNA of the CDR3: TGTGCCAGTAGGTTCGGACAGCTTAGCAATCAGCCCCAGCATTTT. Residues: CASRFGQLSNQPQHF.